This T cell receptor (beta chain) was documented in a study of vaccination effects on CD4 cells after COVID-19. Repertoires were generated with immunoSEQ multiplex PCR, while TCRdb's copy carries only in-frame clones and drops some. The repertoire holds about 48,000 clones, with 75% to 80% as singletons. Trimming pared 7 bases from V and 2 bases from J, leaving 9 bases between. Germline assignment: CDR1 SQVTM and CDR2 ANQGSEA. The CDR3 is 12 residues long. Note on this clone: Its antigen is as yet unknown.

Antigen-specific CD4+ T cell clonotypes were called by their expansion after viral peptide-pool culture in ViraFEST. Following 10 days of culture, CD4+ T cells were isolated. Vaccine recipients had no previous SARS-CoV-2 infection; their nucleocapsid antibodies were negative. This sample comprised CD4+ T cells from PBMCs cultured with HCoV-OC43 spike peptides, obtained before COVID-19 vaccination. Subset in this sample: HCoV-OC43 spike overlapping peptide pool stimulation. This chain links TRBV29-1 with TRBJ2-1; no clear D. This sequence was found in a human donor who received a COVID-19 vaccine. CDR3: CSGRRTYNEQFF. CDR3 in DNA: TGCAGCGGTCGACGGACCTACAATGAGCAGTTCTTC.